This TCR beta chain derives from a study of cytomegalovirus exposure and HLA in healthy donors. Produced via immunoSEQ multiplex PCR; TCRdb's table is partial and in-frame only. This table has about 74,000 clones, approximately 95% appearing once. Regarding the study as a whole: There were some public TCRs occurring in many donors, but most TCR sequences were rare.

Note on this clone: Its antigen remains unknown.

The receptor's source is a man younger than 35 in good health and CMV-seropositive. Sequences were obtained from PBMCs.

CDR3 amino acids: CASSSRGYGNEKLFF. The CDR3 DNA reads as TGCGCCAGCAGCTCACGAGGGTATGGTAATGAAAAACTGTTTTTT. The gene calls are TRBV4-1 and TRBJ1-4; D not resolved. Germline lookup yields CDR1 MGHRA and CDR2 YSYEKL. This CDR3 contains 15 residues. Trimming pared 5 bases from V and 4 bases from J, leaving 14 bases between.